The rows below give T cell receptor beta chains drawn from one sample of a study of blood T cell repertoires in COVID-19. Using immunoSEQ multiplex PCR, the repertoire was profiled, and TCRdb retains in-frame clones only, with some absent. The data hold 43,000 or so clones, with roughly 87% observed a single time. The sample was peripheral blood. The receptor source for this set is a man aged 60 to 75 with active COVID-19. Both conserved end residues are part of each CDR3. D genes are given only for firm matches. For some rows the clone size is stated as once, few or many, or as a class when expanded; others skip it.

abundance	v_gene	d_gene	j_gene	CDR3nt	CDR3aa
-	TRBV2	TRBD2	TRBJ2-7	TGTGCCAGCAGGGGGGGGGTAGCGGGAGCCTACGAGCAGTACTTC	CASRGGVAGAYEQYF
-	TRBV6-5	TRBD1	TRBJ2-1	TGTGCCAGCAGACGACAGGGTTGGGGACACAATGAGCAGTTCTTC	CASRRQGWGHNEQFF
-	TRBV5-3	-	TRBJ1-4	TGTGCCAGAAGCCTGTGGAGGGAGGAAAAACTGTTTTTT	CARSLWREEKLFF
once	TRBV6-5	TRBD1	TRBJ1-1	TGTGCCAGCAACTACAGGGGGCAAACTGAAGCTTTCTTT	CASNYRGQTEAFF
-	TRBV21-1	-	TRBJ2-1	TGTGCCAGCAGCAAAGGACCTTCGGTAGCGGGAGGGCCCTCGTCCTACAATGAGCAGTTCTTC	CASSKGPSVAGGPSSYNEQFF
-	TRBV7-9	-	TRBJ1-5	TGTGCCAGCAGCTCGGACAGCAACAATCAGCCCCAGCATTTT	CASSSDSNNQPQHF
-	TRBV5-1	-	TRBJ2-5	TGCGCCAGCAGCGTCAGGGAGACCCAGTACTTC	CASSVRETQYF
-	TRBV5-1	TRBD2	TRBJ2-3	TGCGCCAGCAGCTTGGTGGGACTAGCGGGAGGGCCTACAGATACGCAGTATTTT	CASSLVGLAGGPTDTQYF
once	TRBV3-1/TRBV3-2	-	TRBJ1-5	TGTGCCAGCAGCCAATCCAGCTACGTGGGGCCCAATCAGCCCCAGCATTTT	CASSQSSYVGPNQPQHF
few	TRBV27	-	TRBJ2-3	TGTGCCAGCAGTTTTCAGGGGACAGATACGCAGTATTTT	CASSFQGTDTQYF
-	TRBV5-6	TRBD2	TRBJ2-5	TGTGCCAGCAGCTCCCGGGTAGCGGGAGGTGGAGAGACCCAGTACTTC	CASSSRVAGGGETQYF
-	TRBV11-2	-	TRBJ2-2	TGTGCCAGCAGCTTAGATCGAGCGGCCGGGGAGCTGTTTTTT	CASSLDRAAGELFF
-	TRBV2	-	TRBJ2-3	TGTGCCAGCAAAAGGCGGTTAACGGATACGCAGTATTTT	CASKRRLTDTQYF
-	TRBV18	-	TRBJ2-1	TGTGCCAGCTCACCCTCGGGCAGGGCCGGTGAGCAGTTCTTC	CASSPSGRAGEQFF